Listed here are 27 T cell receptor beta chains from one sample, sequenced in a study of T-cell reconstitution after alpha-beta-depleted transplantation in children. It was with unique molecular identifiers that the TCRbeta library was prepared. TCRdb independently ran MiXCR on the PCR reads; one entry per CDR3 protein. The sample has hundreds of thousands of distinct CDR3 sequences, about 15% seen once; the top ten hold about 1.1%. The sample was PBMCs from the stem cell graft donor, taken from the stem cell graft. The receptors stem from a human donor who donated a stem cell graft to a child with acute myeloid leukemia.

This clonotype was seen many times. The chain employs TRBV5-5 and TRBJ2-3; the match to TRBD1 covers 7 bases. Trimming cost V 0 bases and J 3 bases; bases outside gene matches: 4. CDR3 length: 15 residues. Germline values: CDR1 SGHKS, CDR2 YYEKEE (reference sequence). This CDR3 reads CASSLGQGPTDTQYF. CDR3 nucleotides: TGTGCCAGCAGCTTGGGACAGGGTCCTACAGATACGCAGTATTTT.

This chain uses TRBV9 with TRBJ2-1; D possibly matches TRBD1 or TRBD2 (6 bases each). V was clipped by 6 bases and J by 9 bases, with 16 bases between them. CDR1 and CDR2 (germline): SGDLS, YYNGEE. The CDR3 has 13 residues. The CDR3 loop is CASIRDEGGEQFF. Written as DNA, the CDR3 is TGTGCCAGCATCCGTGACGAGGGGGGTGAGCAGTTCTTC.

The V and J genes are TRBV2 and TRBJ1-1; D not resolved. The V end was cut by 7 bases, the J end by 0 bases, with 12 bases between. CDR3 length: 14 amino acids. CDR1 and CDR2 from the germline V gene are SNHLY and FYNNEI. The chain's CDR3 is CASNYRQLNTEAFF. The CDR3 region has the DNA TGTGCCAGCAATTATAGGCAGTTGAACACTGAAGCTTTCTTT.

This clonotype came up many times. The CDR3 sequence: CASSQARGRNSPLHF. CDR3 in DNA: TGCGCCAGCAGCCAAGCTCGGGGGCGTAATTCACCCCTCCACTTT. The chain is built from TRBV4-3 and TRBJ1-6, with D possibly matching TRBD1 (6 bases). In germline, CDR1 is LGHNA, CDR2 YSLEER. The ends were cut back, 1 base at V and 6 bases at J, with 10 bases in the middle. The CDR3 loop spans 15 amino acids.

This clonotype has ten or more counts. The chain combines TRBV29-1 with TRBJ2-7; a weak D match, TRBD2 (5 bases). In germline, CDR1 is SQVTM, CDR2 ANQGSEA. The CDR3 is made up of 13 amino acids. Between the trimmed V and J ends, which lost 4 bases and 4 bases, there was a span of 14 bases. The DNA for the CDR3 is TGCAGCGTTGGAGAAGTACGCGGGTACGAGCAGTACTTC. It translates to CSVGEVRGYEQYF.

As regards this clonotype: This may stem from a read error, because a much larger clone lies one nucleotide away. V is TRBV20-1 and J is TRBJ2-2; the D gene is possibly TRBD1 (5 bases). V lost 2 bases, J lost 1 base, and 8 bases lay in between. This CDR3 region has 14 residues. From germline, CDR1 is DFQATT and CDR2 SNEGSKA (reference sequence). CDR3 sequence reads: CSARRQGNTGELFF. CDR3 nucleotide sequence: TGCAGTGCTAGAAGGCAGGGGAACACCGGGGAGCTGTTTTTT.

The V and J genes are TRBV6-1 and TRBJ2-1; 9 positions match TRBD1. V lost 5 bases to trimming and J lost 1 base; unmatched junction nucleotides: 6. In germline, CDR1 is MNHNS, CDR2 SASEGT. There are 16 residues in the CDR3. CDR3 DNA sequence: TGTGCCAGCAGTACCACGGACAGGGGTTCCTACAATGAGCAGTTCTTC. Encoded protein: CASSTTDRGSYNEQFF.

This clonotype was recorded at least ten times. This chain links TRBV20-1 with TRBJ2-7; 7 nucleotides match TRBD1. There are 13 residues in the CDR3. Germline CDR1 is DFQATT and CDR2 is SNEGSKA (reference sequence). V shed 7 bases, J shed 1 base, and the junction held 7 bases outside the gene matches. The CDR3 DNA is TGCAGTGTATATGGGACAGCTTCCTACGAGCAGTACGTC. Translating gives CSVYGTASYEQYV.

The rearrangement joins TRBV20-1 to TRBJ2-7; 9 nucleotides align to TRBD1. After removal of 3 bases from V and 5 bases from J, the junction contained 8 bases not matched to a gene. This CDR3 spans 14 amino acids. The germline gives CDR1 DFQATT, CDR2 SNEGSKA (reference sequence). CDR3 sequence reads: CSARGGQGMNEQYF. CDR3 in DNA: TGCAGTGCTAGGGGGGGACAGGGTATGAACGAGCAGTACTTC.

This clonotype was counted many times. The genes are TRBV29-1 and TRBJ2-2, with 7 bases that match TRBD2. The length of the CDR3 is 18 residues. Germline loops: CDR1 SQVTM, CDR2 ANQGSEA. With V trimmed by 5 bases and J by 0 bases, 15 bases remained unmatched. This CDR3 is CSVSLMLWEGTNTGELFF. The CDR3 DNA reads TGCAGCGTTTCCTTAATGCTCTGGGAGGGGACGAACACCGGGGAGCTGTTTTTT.

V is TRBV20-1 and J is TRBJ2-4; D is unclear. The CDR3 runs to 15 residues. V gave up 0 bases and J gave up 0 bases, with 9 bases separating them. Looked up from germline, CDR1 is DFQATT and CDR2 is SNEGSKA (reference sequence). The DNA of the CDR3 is TGCAGTGCTAGAGATGGAGTACTAGCCAAAAACATTCAGTACTTC. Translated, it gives CSARDGVLAKNIQYF.

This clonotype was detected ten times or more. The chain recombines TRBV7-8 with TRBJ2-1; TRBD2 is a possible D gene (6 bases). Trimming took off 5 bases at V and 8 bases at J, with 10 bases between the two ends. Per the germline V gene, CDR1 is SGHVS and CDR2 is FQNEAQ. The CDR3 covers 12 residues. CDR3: CASSPGLDEQFF. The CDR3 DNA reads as TGTGCCAGCAGCCCGGGACTTGATGAGCAGTTCTTC.

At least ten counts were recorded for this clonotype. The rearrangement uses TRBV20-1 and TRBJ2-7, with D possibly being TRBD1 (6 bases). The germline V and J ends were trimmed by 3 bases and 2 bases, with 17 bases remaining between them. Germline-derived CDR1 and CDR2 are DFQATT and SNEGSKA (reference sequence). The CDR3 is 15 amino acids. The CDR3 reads CSASAPGQPTYEQYV. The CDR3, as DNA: TGCAGTGCTAGCGCCCCCGGACAGCCCACCTACGAGCAGTACGTC.

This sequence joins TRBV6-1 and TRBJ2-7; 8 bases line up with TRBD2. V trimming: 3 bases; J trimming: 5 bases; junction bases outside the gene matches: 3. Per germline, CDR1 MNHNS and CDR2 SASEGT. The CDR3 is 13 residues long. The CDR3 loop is CASSEQRGNEQYF. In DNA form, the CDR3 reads TGTGCCAGCAGTGAGCAGCGGGGGAACGAGCAGTACTTC.

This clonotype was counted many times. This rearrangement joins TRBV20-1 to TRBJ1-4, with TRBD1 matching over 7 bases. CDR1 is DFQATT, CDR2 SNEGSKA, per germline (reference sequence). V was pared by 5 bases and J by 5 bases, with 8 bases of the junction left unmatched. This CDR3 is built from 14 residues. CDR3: CSAARTGINEKLFF. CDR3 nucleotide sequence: TGCAGTGCTGCCCGGACAGGCATAAATGAAAAACTGTTTTTT.

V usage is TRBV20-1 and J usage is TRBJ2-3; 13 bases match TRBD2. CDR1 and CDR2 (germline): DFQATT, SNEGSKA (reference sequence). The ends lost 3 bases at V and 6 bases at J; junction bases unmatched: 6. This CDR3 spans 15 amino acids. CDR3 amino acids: CSARRTSGGGDTQYF. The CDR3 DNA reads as TGCAGTGCTAGGAGAACTAGCGGGGGGGGTGATACGCAGTATTTT.

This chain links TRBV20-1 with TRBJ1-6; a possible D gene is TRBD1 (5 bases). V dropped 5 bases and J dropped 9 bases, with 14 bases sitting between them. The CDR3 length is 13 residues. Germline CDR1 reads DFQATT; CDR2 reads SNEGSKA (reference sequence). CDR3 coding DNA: TGCAGTGCTCTCGACAGAGGGCCTTCACCCCTCCACTTT. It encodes CSALDRGPSPLHF.

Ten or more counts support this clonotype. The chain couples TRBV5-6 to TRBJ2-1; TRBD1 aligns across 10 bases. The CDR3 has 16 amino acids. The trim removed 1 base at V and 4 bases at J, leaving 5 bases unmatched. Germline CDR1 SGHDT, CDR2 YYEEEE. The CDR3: CASSLMGGQGYNEQFF. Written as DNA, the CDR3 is TGTGCCAGCAGCTTGATGGGGGGACAGGGGTACAATGAGCAGTTCTTC.

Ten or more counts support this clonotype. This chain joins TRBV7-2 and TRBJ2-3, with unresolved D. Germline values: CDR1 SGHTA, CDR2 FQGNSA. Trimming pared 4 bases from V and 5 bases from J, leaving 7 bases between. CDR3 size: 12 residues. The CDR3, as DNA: TGTGCCAGCAGCTCTTCGGGAGATACGCAGTATTTT. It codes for CASSSSGDTQYF.

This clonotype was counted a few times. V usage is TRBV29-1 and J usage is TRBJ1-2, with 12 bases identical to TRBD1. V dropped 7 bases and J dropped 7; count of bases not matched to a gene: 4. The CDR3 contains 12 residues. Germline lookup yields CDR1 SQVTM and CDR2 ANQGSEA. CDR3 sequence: CSARDRGPGYTF. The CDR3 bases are TGCAGCGCCCGGGACAGGGGGCCTGGCTACACCTTC.

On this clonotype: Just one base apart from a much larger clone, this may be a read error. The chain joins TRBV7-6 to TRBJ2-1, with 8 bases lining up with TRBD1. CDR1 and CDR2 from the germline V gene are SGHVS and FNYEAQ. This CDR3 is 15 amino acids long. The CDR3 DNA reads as TGTGCCAGCAGCCATAGACAGGGGAACTACGATGAGCAGTTCTTC. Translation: CASSHRQGNYDEQFF.

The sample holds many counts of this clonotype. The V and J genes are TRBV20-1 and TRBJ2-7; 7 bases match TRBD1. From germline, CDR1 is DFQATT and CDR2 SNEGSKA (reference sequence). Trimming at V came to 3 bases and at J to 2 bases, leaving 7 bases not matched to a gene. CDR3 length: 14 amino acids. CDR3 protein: CSARKGQATYEQYF. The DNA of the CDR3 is TGCAGTGCTAGGAAAGGACAGGCAACCTACGAGCAGTACTTC.

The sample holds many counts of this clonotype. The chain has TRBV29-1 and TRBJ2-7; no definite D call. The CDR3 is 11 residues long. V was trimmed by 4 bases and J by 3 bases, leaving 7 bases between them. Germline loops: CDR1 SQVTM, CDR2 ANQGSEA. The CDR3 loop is CSVVRNYEQYF. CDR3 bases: TGCAGCGTTGTCAGGAACTACGAGCAGTACTTC.

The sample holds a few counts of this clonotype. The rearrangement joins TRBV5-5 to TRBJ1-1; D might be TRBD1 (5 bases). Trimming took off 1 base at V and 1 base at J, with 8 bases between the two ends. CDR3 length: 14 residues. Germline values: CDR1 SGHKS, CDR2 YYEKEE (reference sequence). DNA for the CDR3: TGTGCCAGCAGCTTGACGACAGCGAACACTGAAGCTTTCTTT. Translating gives CASSLTTANTEAFF.

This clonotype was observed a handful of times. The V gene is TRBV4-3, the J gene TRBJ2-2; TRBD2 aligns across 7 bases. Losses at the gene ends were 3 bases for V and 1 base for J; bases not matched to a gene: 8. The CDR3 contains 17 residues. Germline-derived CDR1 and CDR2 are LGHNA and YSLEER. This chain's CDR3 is CASSHPPGGENTGELFF. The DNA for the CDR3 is TGCGCCAGCAGCCACCCCCCGGGGGGTGAGAACACCGGGGAGCTGTTTTTT.

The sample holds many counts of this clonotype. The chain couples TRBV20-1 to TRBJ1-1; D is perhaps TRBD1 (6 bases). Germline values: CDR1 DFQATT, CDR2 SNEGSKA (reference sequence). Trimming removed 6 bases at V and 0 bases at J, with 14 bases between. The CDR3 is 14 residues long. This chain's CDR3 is CSAPGGQMNTEAFF. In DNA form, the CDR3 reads TGCAGTGCCCCCGGAGGACAGATGAACACTGAAGCTTTCTTT.

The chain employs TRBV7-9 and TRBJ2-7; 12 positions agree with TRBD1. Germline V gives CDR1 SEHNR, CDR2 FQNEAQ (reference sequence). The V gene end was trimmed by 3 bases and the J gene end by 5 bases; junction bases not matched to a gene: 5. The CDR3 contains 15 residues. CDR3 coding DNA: TGTGCCAGCAGCTTTCCGGGACAGGGGGCCCACGAGCAGTACTTC. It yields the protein CASSFPGQGAHEQYF.